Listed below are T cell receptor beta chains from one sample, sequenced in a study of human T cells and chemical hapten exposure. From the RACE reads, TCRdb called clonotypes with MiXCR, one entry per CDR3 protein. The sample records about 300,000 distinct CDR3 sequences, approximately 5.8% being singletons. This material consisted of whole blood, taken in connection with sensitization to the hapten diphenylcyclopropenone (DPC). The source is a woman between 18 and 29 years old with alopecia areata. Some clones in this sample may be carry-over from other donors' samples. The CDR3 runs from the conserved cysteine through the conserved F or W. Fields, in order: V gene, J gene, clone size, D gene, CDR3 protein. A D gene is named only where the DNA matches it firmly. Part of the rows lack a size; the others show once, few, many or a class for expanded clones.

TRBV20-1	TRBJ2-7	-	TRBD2	CSARDRTSDSYEQYF
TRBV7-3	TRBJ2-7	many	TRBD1	CASSPGQGDTYF
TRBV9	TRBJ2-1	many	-	CASSVGPDDNEQFF
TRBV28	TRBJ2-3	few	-	CASSFPPRGVTSTDTQYF
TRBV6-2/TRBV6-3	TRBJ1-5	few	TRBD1	CASSSIRFTGTVPFNQPQHF
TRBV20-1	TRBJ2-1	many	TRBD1	CSATGDRGRDNEQFF
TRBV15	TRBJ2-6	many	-	CATSRGFRGAGANVLTF
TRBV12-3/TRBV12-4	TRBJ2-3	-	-	CASSYLGSTDTQYF
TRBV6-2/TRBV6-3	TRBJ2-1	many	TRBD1	CASSQGQGSSYNEQFF
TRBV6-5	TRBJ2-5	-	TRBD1	CASSRDRAETQYF
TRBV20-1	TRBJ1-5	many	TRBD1	CSARARDREYQPQHF
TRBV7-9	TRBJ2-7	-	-	CASSSSFPSEQYF
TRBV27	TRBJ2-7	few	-	CASSFGQTYEQYF
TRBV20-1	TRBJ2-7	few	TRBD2	CSALGGGLVPYEQYF
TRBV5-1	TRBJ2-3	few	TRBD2	CASSLGLAGALGDTQYF
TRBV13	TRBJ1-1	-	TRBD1	CASSLGSGTGVTEAFF
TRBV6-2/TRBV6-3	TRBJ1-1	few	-	CASSYRFNTEAFF
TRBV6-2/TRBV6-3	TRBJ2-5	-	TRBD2	CASSYGGAGESETQYF
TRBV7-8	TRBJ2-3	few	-	CASSLVLQGSTDTQYF
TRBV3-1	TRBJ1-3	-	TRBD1	CASSQTGGEDTIYF
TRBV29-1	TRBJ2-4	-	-	CSVAVGAAKNIQYF
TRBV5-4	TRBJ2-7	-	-	CASSTPGSYEQYF
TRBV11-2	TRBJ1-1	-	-	CASSLVGQKMNTEAFF
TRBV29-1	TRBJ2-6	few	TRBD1	CSVSILTGSSGANVLTF
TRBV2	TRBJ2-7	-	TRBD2	CANQVAGETYEQYF
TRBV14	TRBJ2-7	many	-	CASSQNRGFRYF
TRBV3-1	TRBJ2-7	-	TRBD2	CASSQPTSWGSYEQYF
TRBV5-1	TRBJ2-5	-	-	CASSLWTDQETQYF
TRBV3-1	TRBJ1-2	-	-	CASSQAVRSSYGYTF
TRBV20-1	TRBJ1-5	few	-	CSAQILQDQPQHF
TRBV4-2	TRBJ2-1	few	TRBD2	CASSQDRGGRGEQFF
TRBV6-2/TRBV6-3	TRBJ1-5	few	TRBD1	CASTGQRNQPQHF
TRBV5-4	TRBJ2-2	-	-	CASSLALTELFF
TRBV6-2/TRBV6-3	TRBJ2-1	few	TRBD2	CASSYPRWRGGQNEQFF
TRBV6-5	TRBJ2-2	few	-	CAIRRQGNTGELFF
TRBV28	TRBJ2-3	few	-	CASTPINIDSDTQYF
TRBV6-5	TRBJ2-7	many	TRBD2	CASTSAGIDEQYF
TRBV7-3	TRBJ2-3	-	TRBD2	CASSITAGGTDTQYF
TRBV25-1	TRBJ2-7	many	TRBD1	CASSEGSTGTEEQYF
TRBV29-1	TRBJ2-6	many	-	CSVDVSGANVLTF
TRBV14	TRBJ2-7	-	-	CASSQDQGLSYEQYF
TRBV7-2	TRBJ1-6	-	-	CASSLAGRTVGFYNSPLHF
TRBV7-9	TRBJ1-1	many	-	CASTLTGNTEAFF
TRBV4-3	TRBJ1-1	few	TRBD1	CASSQVDRGPEAFF
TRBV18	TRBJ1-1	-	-	CASSQLGDNTEAFF
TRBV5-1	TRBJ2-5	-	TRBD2	CASSPGTSVVETQYF
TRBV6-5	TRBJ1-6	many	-	CASSYSESPLHF
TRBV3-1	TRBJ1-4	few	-	CASSQTQAKLFF
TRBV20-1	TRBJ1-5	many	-	CSAGQGSDQPQHF
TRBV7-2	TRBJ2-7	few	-	CASSLGGTFRSYEQYF
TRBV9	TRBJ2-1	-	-	CASSVELRDEQFF
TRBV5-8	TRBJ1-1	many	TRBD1	CATDRGQGVMNTEAFF